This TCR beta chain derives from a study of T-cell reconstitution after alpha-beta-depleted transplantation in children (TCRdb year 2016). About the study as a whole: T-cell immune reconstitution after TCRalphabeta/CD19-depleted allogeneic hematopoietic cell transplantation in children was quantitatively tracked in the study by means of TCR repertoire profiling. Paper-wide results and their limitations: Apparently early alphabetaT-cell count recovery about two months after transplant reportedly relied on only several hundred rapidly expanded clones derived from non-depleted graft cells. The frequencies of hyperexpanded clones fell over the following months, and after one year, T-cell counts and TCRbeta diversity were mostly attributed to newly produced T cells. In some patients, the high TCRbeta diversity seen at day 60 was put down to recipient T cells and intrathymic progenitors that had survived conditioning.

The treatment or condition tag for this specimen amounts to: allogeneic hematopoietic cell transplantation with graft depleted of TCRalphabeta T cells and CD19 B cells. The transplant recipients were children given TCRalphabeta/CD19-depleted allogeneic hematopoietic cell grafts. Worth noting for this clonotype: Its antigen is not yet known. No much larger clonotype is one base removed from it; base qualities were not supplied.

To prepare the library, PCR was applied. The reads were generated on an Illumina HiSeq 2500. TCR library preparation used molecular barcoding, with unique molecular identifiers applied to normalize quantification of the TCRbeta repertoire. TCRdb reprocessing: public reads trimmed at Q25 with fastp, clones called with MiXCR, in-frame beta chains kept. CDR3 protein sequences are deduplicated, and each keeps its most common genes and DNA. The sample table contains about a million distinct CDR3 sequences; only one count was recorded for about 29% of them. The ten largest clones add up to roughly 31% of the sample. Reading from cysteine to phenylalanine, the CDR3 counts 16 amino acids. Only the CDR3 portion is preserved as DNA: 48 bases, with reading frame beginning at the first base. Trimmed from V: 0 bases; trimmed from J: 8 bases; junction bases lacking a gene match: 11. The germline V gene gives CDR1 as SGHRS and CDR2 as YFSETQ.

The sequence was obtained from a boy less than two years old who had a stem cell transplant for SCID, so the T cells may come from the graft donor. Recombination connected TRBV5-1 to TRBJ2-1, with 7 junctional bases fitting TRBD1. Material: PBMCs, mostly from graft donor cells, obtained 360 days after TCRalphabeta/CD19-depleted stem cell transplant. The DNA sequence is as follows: TGCGCCAGCAGCTTGGTAACCGGGACAGTGACCGATGAGCAGTTCTTC. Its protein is CASSLVTGTVTDEQFF. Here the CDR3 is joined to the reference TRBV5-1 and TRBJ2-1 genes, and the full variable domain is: KAGVTQTPRYLIKTRGQQVTLSCSPISGHRSVSWYQQTPGQGLQFLFEYFSETQRNKGNFPGRFSGRQFSNSRSEMNVSTLELGDSALYLCASSLVTGTVTDEQFFGPGTRLTVL.